Listed here is a single T cell receptor beta chain. Authors' analysis steps: For nucleated cells, counts were estimated from reference gene primer amplification. Clones were read by immunoSEQ multiplex PCR, and TCRdb kept only the in-frame ones, dropping some. V and J calls plus clone size are reproduced from that table; the DNA served to infer D and trimming. The sample consists of approximately 240,000 clones, roughly 84% of them appearing once. This entry comes from a study of blood T cell repertoires in COVID-19. At the level of the study: Samples of COVID-19 (acute and convalescent) were obtained from the United States, Italy and Spain. The cDNA or gDNA used as material had been derived from T cells, B-cell-depleted T cells, or PBMCs.

V shed 6 bases and J shed 8 bases, with 22 bases lying between them. Germline CDR1 MNHEY, CDR2 SVGAGI. This CDR3 spans 15 amino acids. The origin of this receptor is a middle-aged woman who had recovered from COVID-19. This chain connects TRBV6-5 to TRBJ1-2; weak D call: TRBD1 (5 bases). The sample taken for sequencing was peripheral blood. The CDR3 loop is CASSPGTGGDRGYTF. CDR3 sequence (DNA): TGTGCCAGCAGCCCCGGGACCGGAGGGGATAGGGGCTACACCTTC.